The next 5 T cell receptor beta chains were all read from a single sample in a study of OX40 agonist ivuxolimab in advanced cancers. Generated by immunoSEQ multiplex PCR, the TCRdb table keeps only in-frame clones and is missing some. The data contain more than 35,000 clones, around 84% of them singletons. The source material was CD4+ or CD8+ T cells sorted from blood, sampled in a trial of the OX40 agonist ivuxolimab. These receptor sequences come from an adult with an advanced solid tumor such as melanoma, head and neck, liver or kidney cancer.

The V and J genes are TRBV7-6 and TRBJ2-3, with 8 bases identical to TRBD2. The J segment lost 2 bases and the V segment lost 5 bases, leaving 15 bases of the junction unmatched. Germline CDR1 SGHVS, CDR2 FNYEAQ. The CDR3 totals 18 residues. The CDR3 loop is CASSPLAGLAGPTDTQYF. DNA of the CDR3: TGTGCCAGCAGCCCGCTCGCGGGGCTAGCGGGTCCCACAGATACGCAGTATTTT.

Note on this clone: The junction differs from germline at one of its ends, possibly a read error. The chain carries TRBV5-6 and TRBJ1-1, with no clear D. The CDR3 is 13 amino acids. Germline V gene lookup returns CDR1 SGHDT and CDR2 YYEEEE. CDR3 loop: CASSLPGNAEAFF. The CDR3 DNA sequence: TGTGCCAGCAGCCTCCCGGGGAACGCTGAAGCTTTCTTT.

V and J are TRBV28 and TRBJ1-6; D ambiguous. Trimming took off 7 bases at V and 8 bases at J, with 6 bases between the two ends. Per the germline V gene, CDR1 is MDHEN and CDR2 is SYDVKM. The CDR3 loop spans 11 amino acids. CDR3 DNA sequence: TGTGCCAGCACCACCTATTCACCCCTCCACTTT. As protein: CASTTYSPLHF.

The chain joins TRBV9 to TRBJ2-3, with D unresolved. Germline-derived CDR1 and CDR2 are SGDLS and YYNGEE. Trimming cost V 4 bases and J 1 base, with 13 bases left between them. The CDR3 totals 15 residues. Written as DNA, the CDR3 is TGTGCCAGCAGCCCGGTCACCCCTGGCACAGATACGCAGTATTTT. This codes for CASSPVTPGTDTQYF.

The chain is built from TRBV4-1 and TRBJ2-3; perhaps TRBD1 as D (5 bases). Germline CDR1 is MGHRA and CDR2 is YSYEKL. The CDR3 has 15 amino acids. V gave up 0 bases and J gave up 3 bases, with 10 bases separating them. The CDR3 bases are TGCGCCAGCAGCCAAGAGGGGCGGAAAACAGATACGCAGTATTTT. Translation gives CASSQEGRKTDTQYF.